The entry that follows covers one TCR beta chain sequence. The CDR3 contains 16 residues. In germline, CDR1 is SGHTA, CDR2 FQGNSA. The trim removed 4 bases at V and 2 bases at J, leaving 3 bases unmatched. Using immunoSEQ multiplex PCR, the repertoire was profiled, and TCRdb retains in-frame clones only, with some absent. The sample contains 150,000 or so clones, approximately 90% of which appear only once. This sample was included in a study of blood T cell repertoires in COVID-19. This sequence joins TRBV7-2 and TRBJ2-3; 13 bases map to TRBD2. The receptor was derived from a woman aged 45 to 65 who had recovered from COVID-19. The sample comprised PBMCs or T cells enriched from blood (not recorded which). The DNA of the CDR3 is TGTGCCAGCAGCTCAGGGACTAGCGGGGTCACAGATACGCAGTATTTT. Translating it yields CASSSGTSGVTDTQYF. Full variable domain (remainder filled in from reference TRBV7-2 and TRBJ2-3): GAGVSQSPSNKVTEKGKDVELRCDPISGHTALYWYRQSLGQGLEFLIYFQGNSAPDKSGLPSDRFSAERTGGSVSTLTIQRTQQEDSAVYLCASSSGTSGVTDTQYFGPGTRLTVL.